This T cell receptor (beta chain) was found in a study of OX40 agonist ivuxolimab in advanced cancers. Study-level points and caveats: Circulating CD4+ and CD8+ T cells showed clonal expansion by week 6 at 0.1 to 3.0 mg/kg. Low clonal expansion, among the lowest seen, marked partial responders at 0.1-3.0 mg/kg.

Germline CDR1 SGHRS, CDR2 YFSETQ. The CDR3 has 16 residues. The germline V and J ends were trimmed by 1 base and 6 bases, with 16 bases remaining between them. TCRdb's copy holds only in-frame clones and misses some; the assay was immunoSEQ multiplex PCR. The sample yields 55,000 to 65,000 clones, 82% seen once. As concerns this clone: Antigen unknown.

Autoimmune disease history or systemic immunosuppression barred patients. The clonotype originates from an adult with an advanced solid tumor such as melanoma, head and neck, liver or kidney cancer. The chain links TRBV5-1 to TRBJ2-2, with D possibly being TRBD2 (5 bases). The specimen comprised CD4+ or CD8+ T cells sorted from blood, sampled in a trial of the OX40 agonist ivuxolimab. The CDR3 sequence: CASSLTAVGGSGELFF. CDR3 nucleotide sequence: TGCGCCAGCAGCTTGACCGCCGTGGGCGGGTCCGGGGAGCTGTTTTTT.